The 27 T cell receptor beta chains below come from one sample, sequenced in a study of post-analysis software for immune sequencing data. Study-wide findings and caveats: Among 5 or 6 TRBV segments more frequent in patients than controls were TRBV5-6, TRBV5-1 and TRBV20-1.

Their target antigens are unknown. The library was made from cDNA and included unique molecular identifiers. TCRdb itself ran the PCR reads through MiXCR, one entry per CDR3 protein. The sample yields about 810,000 distinct CDR3 sequences, 53% seen once. Source material: blood. These TCRs come from a girl aged 5 to 17 with multiple sclerosis.

The gene calls are TRBV20-1 and TRBJ2-7; 8 nucleotides match TRBD1. The CDR3 extends over 13 amino acids. Germline trimming cut 5 bases from V and 2 bases from J; bases unmatched to any gene: 5. CDR1 and CDR2 from the germline V gene are DFQATT and SNEGSKA (reference sequence). For the CDR3, the DNA is TGCAGTGCTGGGACAGGCCAAACCTACGAGCAGTACTTC. It specifies CSAGTGQTYEQYF.

The CDR3 DNA reads TGTGCCAGCAGCTTATATACTAGCTCCTACAATGAGCAGTACTTC. The encoded protein is CASSLYTSSYNEQYF. V is TRBV5-5 and J is TRBJ2-7; TRBD2 might be the D (6 bases). Germline V gives CDR1 SGHKS, CDR2 YYEKEE (reference sequence). V lost 2 bases and J lost 7, with 19 bases in between. This CDR3 contains 15 residues.

In its sample, this clonotype was seen a few times. This rearrangement joins TRBV29-1 to TRBJ2-7, with 10 bases identical to TRBD1. Germline V gives CDR1 SQVTM, CDR2 ANQGSEA. This CDR3 comprises 13 residues. J was trimmed by 3 bases and V by 4 bases; bases with no gene match: 3. The CDR3 spells CSVGGQGIYEQYF. The CDR3 DNA sequence: TGCAGCGTTGGGGGACAGGGGATCTACGAGCAGTACTTC.

This clonotype has a handful of counts. The chain uses TRBV5-1 and TRBJ2-1, with 9 bases identical to TRBD1. In germline, CDR1 is SGHRS, CDR2 YFSETQ. The junction had 7 bases not matched to a gene; V was cut back by 5 bases and J by 4 bases. This CDR3 is 15 amino acids long. The CDR3 DNA sequence: TGCGCCAGCAGTCGGACAGGGGACTCATACAATGAGCAGTTCTTC. Translation gives CASSRTGDSYNEQFF.

The rearrangement joins TRBV15 to TRBJ1-2, with D possibly TRBD1 on 5 matching bases. In germline, CDR1 is LNHNV, CDR2 YYDKDF (reference sequence). Trimming left V 0 bases short and J 12 bases short, with 11 bases between. This CDR3 has 12 amino acids. The CDR3, as DNA: TGTGCCACCAGCAGAGACAGGGAGTCAAACACCTTC. It yields the protein CATSRDRESNTF.

The rearrangement uses TRBV28 and TRBJ2-4; tentative D call: TRBD2 (6 bases). Gene TRBJ2-7 matches the end of the DNA better, so the J call may be wrong. CDR3 length equals 14 residues. Germline-derived CDR1 and CDR2 are MDHEN and SYDVKM. The CDR3 is CASTLGGALYEQYF. DNA of the CDR3: TGTGCCAGCACCTTAGGCGGGGCGCTGTACGAGCAGTACTTC.

This clonotype was seen a handful of times. This rearrangement joins TRBV29-1 to TRBJ2-3; D ambiguous. The CDR3 consists of 10 residues. V lost 3 bases and J lost 11, with 9 bases in between. Germline CDR1 reads SQVTM; CDR2 reads ANQGSEA. CDR3 loop: CSVDQVEQYF. In DNA form, the CDR3 reads TGCAGCGTTGATCAGGTGGAGCAGTATTTT.

This sequence joins TRBV5-1 and TRBJ2-7; 8 nucleotides agree with TRBD2. This CDR3 spans 14 amino acids. After removal of 4 bases from V and 2 bases from J, the junction contained 5 bases not matched to a gene. Germline V gene data show CDR1 as SGHRS and CDR2 as YFSETQ. CDR3 nucleotides: TGCGCCAGCAGCGGGAGTAGCGGGGCCTACGAGCAGTACTTC. Its translation is CASSGSSGAYEQYF.

Only a few counts were recorded for this clonotype. This chain joins TRBV7-9 and TRBJ1-2, with D maybe TRBD1 (5 bases). CDR1 SEHNR and CDR2 FQNEAQ come from the germline V gene (reference sequence). The V end lost 0 bases, the J end lost 1 base, and 18 bases lay between the germline ends. The CDR3 has 18 residues. The CDR3 DNA follows: TGTGCCAGCAGCTTAGCGCTTATATGGGACGGAGTTAACTATGGCTACACCTTC. Translated, it gives CASSLALIWDGVNYGYTF.

There are a few counts of this clonotype. J is TRBJ2-7 and V is TRBV29-1; 8 nucleotides align to TRBD2. This CDR3 has 14 residues. Germline assignment: CDR1 SQVTM and CDR2 ANQGSEA. In nucleotides, the CDR3 is TGCAACCTTTACGGGGGGGCCCCTCACTACGAGCAGTACTTC. Protein product: CNLYGGAPHYEQYF.

The rearrangement joins TRBV4-1 to TRBJ2-3; a possible D gene is TRBD2 (6 bases). This CDR3 comprises 19 residues. V was pared by 0 bases and J by 0 bases, with 19 bases between. Per germline, CDR1 MGHRA and CDR2 YSYEKL. CDR3 residues: CASSQDYQERASSTDTQYF. CDR3 sequence (DNA): TGCGCCAGCAGCCAAGATTACCAGGAGCGGGCTTCTAGCACAGATACGCAGTATTTT.

This clonotype was picked up a small number of times. The chain recombines TRBV29-1 with TRBJ2-1, with D possibly being TRBD1 (6 bases). This CDR3 contains 15 residues. Per the germline V gene, CDR1 is SQVTM and CDR2 is ANQGSEA. Deletions cut 0 bases from V and 2 bases from J, with 11 bases between. CDR3 sequence: CSVEDWKGAYNEQFF. Here the CDR3 DNA reads TGCAGCGTTGAAGATTGGAAGGGGGCCTACAATGAGCAGTTCTTC.

The chain recombines TRBV25-1 with TRBJ2-1, with D uncertain. V was cut by 2 bases and J by 5 bases, with 10 bases left in between. CDR3 size: 14 residues. Per germline, CDR1 MGHDK and CDR2 SYGVNS. The CDR3 DNA sequence: TGTGCCAGCAGTGAAGTTCGACCGAACAATGAGCAGTTCTTC. As protein: CASSEVRPNNEQFF.

The gene calls are TRBV27 and TRBJ2-7; D may be TRBD2 (6 bases). The germline V and J ends were trimmed by 8 bases and 1 base, with 12 bases remaining between them. Per the germline V gene, CDR1 is MNHEY and CDR2 is SMNVEV (reference sequence). The CDR3 is 13 amino acids. This CDR3 reads CASALGGSYEQYF. The CDR3 DNA sequence: TGTGCCAGCGCCTTAGGAGGGTCCTACGAGCAGTACTTC.

This chain links TRBV5-1 with TRBJ1-4; no reliable D call. V lost 0 bases, J lost 5 bases, and 14 bases lay in between. The CDR3 runs to 16 residues. Germline V gives CDR1 SGHRS, CDR2 YFSETQ. CDR3 coding DNA: TGCGCCAGCAGCTTGGCCGGAGCGGGCTACAATGAAAAACTGTTTTTT. Residues: CASSLAGAGYNEKLFF.

The rearrangement uses TRBV5-5 and TRBJ1-2, with D hard to call. Trimming removed 6 bases at V and 6 bases at J, with 9 bases between. The germline V gene encodes CDR1 SGHKS and CDR2 YYEKEE (reference sequence). The CDR3 covers 11 residues. CDR3 region: CASKPKDGYTF. The CDR3 DNA follows: TGTGCCAGCAAGCCGAAGGATGGCTACACCTTC.

The chain is built from TRBV7-9 and TRBJ2-3; maybe TRBD2 (5 bases). The germline gives CDR1 SEHNR, CDR2 FQNEAQ (reference sequence). CDR3 length: 18 residues. V shed 0 bases and J shed 1 base, with 17 bases lying between them. The CDR3 spells CASSLAAGGRLGTDTQYF. The CDR3 nucleotides read TGTGCCAGCAGCTTAGCGGCAGGAGGCCGGCTAGGCACAGATACGCAGTATTTT.

The V call is TRBV7-3, the J call TRBJ1-1; unclear D gene. V lost 1 base and J 7 bases, leaving 22 bases between the germline ends. This CDR3 is 17 amino acids long. CDR1 is SGHTA, CDR2 FQGTGA, per germline. In DNA, the CDR3 is TGTGCCAGCAGCTTAATCGCCTCCCCTCCGGCCCAATTTGAAGCTTTCTTT. This encodes CASSLIASPPAQFEAFF.

The rearrangement joins TRBV5-1 to TRBJ2-4; D gene unclear. The tail of the sequence fits TRBJ2-7 better, so the J call may be wrong. There are 15 residues in the CDR3. CDR1 SGHRS and CDR2 YFSETQ come from the germline V gene. CDR3 in DNA: TGCGCCAGCAGCTCCCAGATGCACACCGCCTACGAGCAGTACTTC. Protein product: CASSSQMHTAYEQYF.

This sequence joins TRBV14 and TRBJ1-2; D is perhaps TRBD1 (5 bases). V was cut by 2 bases and J by 4 bases, with 14 bases left in between. Germline CDR1 SGHDN, CDR2 FVKESK. This CDR3 spans 15 amino acids. This CDR3 reads CASSQQGRTTYGYTF. The CDR3 nucleotides read TGTGCCAGCAGCCAACAGGGACGGACAACCTATGGCTACACCTTC.

The rearrangement uses TRBV10-3 and TRBJ2-3; 9 bases are a match to TRBD2. CDR1 is ENHRY and CDR2 is SYGVKD in the germline V gene. V shed 8 bases and J 1 base; nucleotides not matched to a gene: 13. CDR3 size: 17 residues. The CDR3 nucleotides read TGTGCCATCGCCCGGAGTAAGCGGGAGGCCCGCACAGATACGCAGTATTTT. Translation: CAIARSKREARTDTQYF.

This clonotype turned up a few times. In DNA, the CDR3 is TGTGCCACCAGCAGCGGGGGACTTCGGGACAGGGGTTACGAGCAGTACTTC. Translation: CATSSGGLRDRGYEQYF. This chain joins TRBV15 and TRBJ2-5, with 10 bases matching TRBD1. Judging by the DNA end, TRBJ2-7 fits better; the J call may be wrong. This CDR3 has 17 amino acids. Germline assignment: CDR1 LNHNV and CDR2 YYDKDF (reference sequence).

The chain combines TRBV7-2 with TRBJ2-1, with 11 bases fitting TRBD2. Germline V gene lookup returns CDR1 SGHTA and CDR2 FQGNSA. V lost 5 bases to trimming and J lost 9 bases; unmatched junction nucleotides: 18. This CDR3 is 18 amino acids long. CDR3 amino acids: CASSPRLGLAGGFSEQFF. The CDR3 nucleotides read TGTGCCAGCAGCCCACGTCTCGGCCTAGCGGGAGGATTTAGTGAGCAGTTCTTC.

CDR3 nucleotides: TGTGCCAGCAGCCGCGGAAGCGGGGGCCAGGGTGGCTACACCTTC. It is translated as CASSRGSGGQGGYTF. The V call is TRBV3-1, the J call TRBJ1-2; a weak D match, TRBD1 (6 bases). Germline values: CDR1 LGHDT, CDR2 YNNKEL (reference sequence). Trimming left V 4 bases short and J 7 bases short, with 19 bases between. The CDR3 extends over 15 amino acids.

This clonotype was detected only a few times. Here the CDR3 DNA reads TGCAGTGCTAGACCCCAGGACAGGGGCACAGATACGCAGTATTTT. This gives the protein CSARPQDRGTDTQYF. The gene calls are TRBV20-1 and TRBJ2-3; 8 nucleotides align to TRBD1. Germline V gene lookup returns CDR1 DFQATT and CDR2 SNEGSKA (reference sequence). The CDR3 runs 15 residues. The V segment lost 2 bases and the J segment 1 base; nucleotides outside the gene matches: 5.

Regarding this clonotype: Compared with germline, one end of the junction differs, possibly owing to a read error. The rearrangement joins TRBV4-1 to TRBJ2-1; D is unclear. The CDR3 is made up of 16 amino acids. Germline V CDR1 and CDR2: MGHRA, YSYEKL. CDR3 sequence reads: CAGSRWWLTTLNEQFF. CDR3 DNA sequence: TGCGCCGGCAGCCGGTGGTGGTTAACAACTTTGAATGAGCAGTTCTTC.

The J gene is TRBJ2-5, the V gene TRBV12-3 or TRBV12-4; 7 bases are a match to TRBD1. V was clipped by 8 bases and J by 4 bases; unmatched bases: 4. The CDR3 spans 12 residues. The CDR3 spells CASGDRVETQYF. The CDR3 nucleotides are TGTGCCAGCGGCGACAGGGTAGAGACCCAGTACTTC.